The 22 T cell receptor beta chains reported below all come from one sample, sequenced in a study of cytomegalovirus exposure and HLA in healthy donors (dated by TCRdb to the late 2010s). The library was generated by the immunoSEQ multiplex PCR assay. TCRdb retrieved this table from immuneACCESS and kept in-frame rearrangements only. Not all clones are present; in checked studies, unresolved V genes account for under half, and no reason is known for the remainder. The sample table shows 75,000 to 85,000 clones, and approximately 91% are seen once. The ten largest clones capture roughly 2.1% of the sample. What was sequenced was PBMCs. The receptors derive from a man under 40 in good health and CMV-seronegative.

V and J are TRBV27 and TRBJ1-1; the D is unclear. V was trimmed by 2 bases and J by 4 bases, leaving 14 bases between them. Germline values: CDR1 MNHEY, CDR2 SMNVEV (reference sequence). CDR3 size: 15 residues. The CDR3 nucleotides are TGTGCCAGCAGTTTAGGGTATATTTCAGGCACTGAAGCTTTCTTT. Its translation: CASSLGYISGTEAFF.

This chain links TRBV6-6 with TRBJ2-2; TRBD2 might be the D (6 bases). The germline CDR1 and CDR2 sequences are MNHNY and SVGAGI (reference sequence). V lost 6 bases and J 0 bases, leaving 8 bases between the germline ends. CDR3 length equals 14 residues. The CDR3 DNA reads TGTGCCAGCAGGGCGGGATCGAACACCGGGGAGCTGTTTTTT. This sequence encodes CASRAGSNTGELFF.

The CDR3 DNA is TGTGCCAGCAGCCCCCCTACCCAGAACACCGGGGAGCTGTTTTTT. Protein: CASSPPTQNTGELFF. The rearrangement joins TRBV9 to TRBJ2-2; D gene ambiguous. In germline, CDR1 is SGDLS, CDR2 YYNGEE. The V and J ends lost 4 bases and 1 base respectively, with 11 bases between them. CDR3 length: 15 amino acids.

This chain joins TRBV10-3 and TRBJ2-6; the D is unclear. Trimming removed 3 bases at V and 3 bases at J, with 6 bases between. The CDR3 consists of 14 residues. Per germline, CDR1 ENHRY and CDR2 SYGVKD. CDR3 sequence: CAISEPSGANVLTF. The CDR3 nucleotides read TGTGCCATCAGTGAACCCAGTGGGGCCAACGTCCTGACTTTC.

The rearrangement uses TRBV5-5 and TRBJ2-7; TRBD2 agrees at 8 bases. Germline V CDR1 and CDR2: SGHKS, YYEKEE (reference sequence). J gave up 2 bases and V 1 base, and 8 bases lay outside the gene matches. This CDR3 has 16 residues. The CDR3 region is CASSLNSGTGTYEQYF. CDR3 bases: TGTGCCAGCAGCTTGAATAGCGGGACGGGAACCTACGAGCAGTACTTC.

This clone was counted only a few times. The V gene is TRBV29-1, the J gene TRBJ1-6; the match to TRBD1 covers 9 bases. Germline CDR1 reads SQVTM; CDR2 reads ANQGSEA. V was clipped by 6 bases and J by 7 bases; unmatched bases: 4. The CDR3 is 13 residues long. In nucleotides, the CDR3 is TGCAGCGTGGCCGGGACAGGGAATTCACCCCTCCACTTT. Translating gives CSVAGTGNSPLHF.

The genes are TRBV11-2 and TRBJ2-5; 7 bases line up with TRBD1. Germline V gene lookup returns CDR1 SGHAT and CDR2 FQNNGV. V shed 3 bases and J 5 bases; nucleotides not matched to a gene: 9. This CDR3 spans 15 amino acids. CDR3 loop: CASSLLGQVDETQYF. In DNA form, the CDR3 reads TGTGCCAGCAGCTTGCTCGGACAGGTTGACGAGACCCAGTACTTC.

The CDR3 spells CSVEGTTERNTEAFF. DNA of the CDR3: TGCAGCGTTGAAGGGACAACGGAAAGGAACACTGAAGCTTTCTTT. The chain is built from TRBV29-1 and TRBJ1-1; D might be TRBD1 (5 bases). Trimming cost V 1 base and J 1 base, with 13 bases left between them. Germline loops: CDR1 SQVTM, CDR2 ANQGSEA. This CDR3 contains 15 residues.

CDR3 residues: CASRRLVGGNQPQHF. In DNA, the CDR3 is TGTGCCAGCAGACGCCTCGTGGGAGGCAATCAGCCCCAGCATTTT. The rearrangement joins TRBV6-5 to TRBJ1-5, with no clear D. CDR1 and CDR2 (germline): MNHEY, SVGAGI. This CDR3 is 15 amino acids long. V gave up 6 bases and J gave up 2 bases, with 14 bases separating them.

The rearrangement joins TRBV5-5 to TRBJ1-3, with D unclear. With 0 bases removed from V and 0 bases from J, the gap between germline ends came to 13 bases. The CDR3 length is 17 residues. Germline CDR1 and CDR2: SGHKS and YYEKEE (reference sequence). Here the CDR3 DNA reads TGTGCCAGCAGCTTGGGTTTACCCCCGAGCTCTGGAAACACCATATATTTT. Translating gives CASSLGLPPSSGNTIYF.

This chain links TRBV15 with TRBJ2-7; the match to TRBD2 covers 8 bases. V trimming: 0 bases; J trimming: 1 base; junction bases outside the gene matches: 11. The CDR3 runs to 18 residues. From germline, CDR1 is LNHNV and CDR2 YYDKDF (reference sequence). The CDR3 protein is CATSRDWRGVSGSYEQYF. DNA of the CDR3: TGTGCCACCAGCAGAGATTGGCGGGGGGTTTCAGGGTCCTACGAGCAGTACTTC.

A single count supports this clone. The J gene is TRBJ2-7, the V gene TRBV19; TRBD2 aligns across 7 bases. Trimming took 11 bases from V and 2 from J; bases not matched to a gene: 3. Germline assignment: CDR1 LNHDA and CDR2 SQIVND (reference sequence). This CDR3 has 11 residues. The chain's CDR3 is CASGTTYEQYF. CDR3 bases: TGTGCCTCGGGGACTACCTACGAGCAGTACTTC.

V gene TRBV2 combines with J gene TRBJ1-4, with no clear D. V was shortened by 6 bases and J by 4 bases, with 15 bases between the two germline ends. The CDR3 sequence is 15 residues long. Germline CDR1 is SNHLY and CDR2 is FYNNEI. In nucleotides, the CDR3 is TGTGCCAGCAGACTTCGCGTGGGGAGTAATGAAAAACTGTTTTTT. It translates to CASRLRVGSNEKLFF.

The J gene is TRBJ1-2, the V gene TRBV6-6; D is ambiguous. This CDR3 has 13 residues. The V gene's germline CDR1 is MNHNY and CDR2 SVGAGI (reference sequence). Trimming removed 2 bases at V and 7 bases at J, with 11 bases between. CDR3 sequence (DNA): TGTGCCAGCAGTTACCCGGAATCGGGTGGCTACACCTTC. It encodes CASSYPESGGYTF.

The rearrangement uses TRBV5-6 and TRBJ1-2, with 7 nucleotides matching TRBD1. CDR1 and CDR2 (germline): SGHDT, YYEEEE. V dropped 4 bases and J dropped 2; count of bases not matched to a gene: 2. The length of the CDR3 is 13 residues. CDR3: CASSPGQNYGYTF. Written as DNA, the CDR3 is TGTGCCAGCAGCCCGGGACAGAACTATGGCTACACCTTC.

The CDR3 DNA reads as TGTGCCAGCAGCCATTCAGGGGGATTCGCCAAAAACATTCAGTACTTC. Translating gives CASSHSGGFAKNIQYF. The chain uses TRBV14 and TRBJ2-4, with 7 bases fitting TRBD1. The J segment lost 1 base and the V segment lost 3 bases, leaving 6 bases of the junction unmatched. The CDR3 consists of 16 residues. Germline loops: CDR1 SGHDN, CDR2 FVKESK.

The chain is built from TRBV5-4 and TRBJ2-7; 8 bases agree with TRBD2. The CDR3 extends over 17 amino acids. V dropped 1 base and J dropped 4; count of bases not matched to a gene: 13. Germline CDR1 is SGHNT and CDR2 is YYREEE (reference sequence). As DNA, the CDR3 is TGTGCCAGCAGCTTGAATGGTCGGGAGGGCCGCGGGTACGAGCAGTACTTC. It specifies CASSLNGREGRGYEQYF.

The chain is built from TRBV18 and TRBJ2-7, with TRBD2 matching over 8 bases. J lost 3 bases, V lost 3 bases, and 10 bases had no gene match. The germline V gene has CDR1 KGHSH and CDR2 LQKENI. The CDR3 is made up of 16 amino acids. The CDR3 nucleotides read TGTGCCAGCTCACCGGGAACCAGCGGGAGTGGCTACGAGCAGTACTTC. Its translation is CASSPGTSGSGYEQYF.

The CDR3 coding sequence is TGTGCCAGCAGACCACAGGGCCAGTATGGCTACACCTTC. Translated, it gives CASRPQGQYGYTF. J is TRBJ1-2 and V is TRBV6-1; D may be TRBD1 (6 bases). Germline loops: CDR1 MNHNS, CDR2 SASEGT. The CDR3 length is 13 residues. V was trimmed by 6 bases and J by 5 bases, leaving 13 bases between them.

V gene TRBV5-1 combines with J gene TRBJ1-2, with 11 bases fitting TRBD1. This CDR3 has 19 amino acids. V shed 4 bases and J 0 bases; nucleotides not matched to a gene: 14. CDR1 is SGHRS and CDR2 is YFSETQ in the germline V gene. The CDR3 here is CASSRNTGTGGSANYGYTF. In DNA form, the CDR3 reads TGCGCCAGCAGCAGAAATACCGGGACAGGGGGTTCAGCTAACTATGGCTACACCTTC.

The V call is TRBV19, the J call TRBJ1-4, with D perhaps TRBD1 (5 bases). There are 14 residues in the CDR3. V lost 4 bases and J 5 bases, leaving 11 bases between the germline ends. CDR1 is LNHDA, CDR2 SQIVND, per germline (reference sequence). As DNA, the CDR3 is TGTGCCAGTAGTACCAGAAGGGGCAATGAAAAACTGTTTTTT. This codes for CASSTRRGNEKLFF. The complete variable domain, with remaining parts taken from reference TRBV19 and TRBJ1-4, reads DGGITQSPKYLFRKEGQNVTLSCEQNLNHDAMYWYRQDPGQGLRLIYYSQIVNDFQKGDIAEGYSVSREKKESFPLTVTSAQKNPTAFYLCASSTRRGNEKLFFGSGTQLSVL.

CDR3 DNA sequence: TGTGCCAGCAGCTCACAGGGTCGGACTTACGAGCAGTACTTC. Amino acids: CASSSQGRTYEQYF. V is TRBV7-9 and J is TRBJ2-7; a weak D match, TRBD1 (6 bases). This CDR3 region has 14 residues. V was clipped by 4 bases and J by 4 bases, with 14 bases between them. CDR1 is SEHNR, CDR2 FQNEAQ, per germline (reference sequence).